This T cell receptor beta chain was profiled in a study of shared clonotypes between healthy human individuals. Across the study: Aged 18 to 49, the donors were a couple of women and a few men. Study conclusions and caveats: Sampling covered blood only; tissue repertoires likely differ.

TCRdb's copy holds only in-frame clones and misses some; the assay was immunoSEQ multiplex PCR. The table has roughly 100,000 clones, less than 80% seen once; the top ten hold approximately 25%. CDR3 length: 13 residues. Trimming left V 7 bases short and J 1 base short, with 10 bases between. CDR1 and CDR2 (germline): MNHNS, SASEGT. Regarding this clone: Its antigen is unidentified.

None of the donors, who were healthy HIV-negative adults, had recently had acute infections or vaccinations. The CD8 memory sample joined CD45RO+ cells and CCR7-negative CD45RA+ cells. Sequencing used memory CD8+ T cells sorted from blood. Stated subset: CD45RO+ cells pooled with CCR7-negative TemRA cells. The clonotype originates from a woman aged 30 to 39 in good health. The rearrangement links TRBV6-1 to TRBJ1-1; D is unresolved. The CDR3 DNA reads TGTGCCAGCACTCAGGAGGAGAACACTGAAGCTTTCTTT. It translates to CASTQEENTEAFF.